The 30 T cell receptor beta chains below were found in one sample sequenced in a study of identical twins. One entry per CDR3 protein results from TCRdb running MiXCR on the 5' RACE reads. There are about 530,000 distinct CDR3 sequences in the sample; around 22% occur only once, and 0.4% to 0.6% lies in the top ten. In addition, the sample was reused for a study of yellow fever vaccine responses in identical twins.

The sequenced sample was CD4+ T cells sorted from blood. The receptor source for this set is a woman aged 18-29 years in good health.

This clonotype was observed a handful of times. The V call is TRBV6-5, the J call TRBJ1-2; 8 bases agree with TRBD1. Germline CDR1 and CDR2: MNHEY and SVGAGI. The J segment lost 6 bases and the V segment lost 0 bases, leaving 6 bases of the junction unmatched. CDR3 length: 15 residues. The CDR3 reads CASSYSRAGGHGYTF. For the CDR3, the DNA is TGTGCCAGCAGTTACTCGAGGGCAGGGGGCCATGGCTACACCTTC.

The chain links TRBV28 to TRBJ2-7; D may match TRBD1 or TRBD2 (5 bases each). The CDR3 extends over 18 amino acids. Germline V gene data show CDR1 as MDHEN and CDR2 as SYDVKM. The ends were cut back, 2 bases at V and 5 bases at J, with 25 bases in the middle. The CDR3 region has the DNA TGTGCCAGCAGTTTAAGGGGCAAGATAAAAGGCTGGGACCACGAGCAGTACTTC. Translating it yields CASSLRGKIKGWDHEQYF.

This clonotype occurred a few times. This chain uses TRBV15 with TRBJ2-6, with no clear D. CDR1 LNHNV and CDR2 YYDKDF come from the germline V gene (reference sequence). The CDR3 has 16 amino acids. V dropped 1 base and J dropped 1 base, with 8 bases sitting between them. Here the CDR3 DNA reads TGTGCCACCAGCAGAGTGGCTCTATCTGGGGCCAACGTCCTGACTTTC. Residues: CATSRVALSGANVLTF. The full variable domain, rest sourced from reference TRBV15 and TRBJ2-6, is DAMVIQNPRYQVTQFGKPVTLSCSQTLNHNVMYWYQQKSSQAPKLLFHYYDKDFNNEADTPDNFQSRRPNTSFCFLDIRSPGLGDTAMYLCATSRVALSGANVLTFGAGSRLTVL.

This clonotype occurred a few times. This chain connects TRBV19 to TRBJ2-1; perhaps TRBD1 as D (6 bases). The CDR3 length is 15 residues. V was trimmed by 4 bases and J by 2 bases, leaving 12 bases between them. Germline assignment: CDR1 LNHDA and CDR2 SQIVND (reference sequence). CDR3 loop: CASSTHRAPYNEQFF. The DNA of the CDR3 is TGTGCCAGTAGTACCCACAGGGCCCCCTACAATGAGCAGTTCTTC.

In its sample, this clonotype was seen a few times. The chain recombines TRBV11-2 with TRBJ2-2; D gene unclear. V dropped 1 base and J dropped 0 bases, with 9 bases sitting between them. In germline, CDR1 is SGHAT, CDR2 FQNNGV. CDR3 size: 16 residues. CDR3: CASSLGGNANTGELFF. The CDR3 nucleotides are TGTGCCAGCAGCTTAGGCGGTAACGCGAACACCGGGGAGCTGTTTTTT. Full variable domain (outside the CDR3, taken from reference TRBV11-2 and TRBJ2-2): EAGVAQSPRYKIIEKRQSVAFWCNPISGHATLYWYQQILGQGPKLLIQFQNNGVVDDSQLPKDRFSAERLKGVDSTLKIQPAKLEDSAVYLCASSLGGNANTGELFFGEGSRLTVL.

In this sample, this clonotype turned up a few times. The CDR3 coding sequence is TGTGCCAGCTTGGGGGGCGCGGTAACAAGTGCAGATACGCAGTATTTT. Amino acid sequence: CASLGGAVTSADTQYF. This chain links TRBV7-2 with TRBJ2-3; perhaps D is TRBD1 or TRBD2 (6 bases each). The germline gives CDR1 SGHTA, CDR2 FQGNSA. Trimming cost V 8 bases and J 4 bases, with 22 bases left between them. This CDR3 is 16 amino acids long.

This clonotype was seen more than once but under ten times. The rearrangement joins TRBV9 to TRBJ2-5; 8 bases align to TRBD2. The CDR3 sequence is 15 residues long. Germline V gene sequence: CDR1 SGDLS, CDR2 YYNGEE. Trimming took 0 bases from V and 2 from J; bases not matched to a gene: 3. CDR3 sequence reads: CASSVGAGAQETQYF. The CDR3 coding sequence is TGTGCCAGCAGCGTAGGAGCGGGGGCACAAGAGACCCAGTACTTC.

The chain recombines TRBV2 with TRBJ1-2; 10 positions agree with TRBD1. Trimming cost V 6 bases and J 4 bases; bases outside gene matches: 8. The CDR3 covers 15 residues. Germline V lookup: CDR1 SNHLY, CDR2 FYNNEI. In DNA, the CDR3 is TGTGCCAGCAGACTGACAGGGGGCGAGAGCTATGGCTACACCTTC. This encodes CASRLTGGESYGYTF.

The chain uses TRBV12-3 or TRBV12-4 and TRBJ2-7, with D maybe TRBD1 (5 bases). Trimming stripped 6 bases from V and 2 bases from J, with 8 bases between. The CDR3 is made up of 12 amino acids. The CDR3 here is CASRTEAYEQYF. CDR3 bases: TGTGCCAGCAGGACAGAGGCCTACGAGCAGTACTTC.

The chain links TRBV21-1 to TRBJ1-1; the D segment call TRBD1 is taken from the table without a DNA check. TRBV21-1 is reported as a pseudogene. The CDR3 runs to 15 residues. The CDR3 spells CASSEPGQMNTEAFF. The CDR3, as DNA: TGTGCCAGCAGCGAACCGGGACAGATGAACACTGAAGCTTTCTTT.

In DNA form, the CDR3 reads TGCGCCAGCAGGCCCAGTTCGGGGGTCGCAGCCGGGGAGCTGTTTTTT. As protein: CASRPSSGVAAGELFF. The chain joins TRBV5-1 to TRBJ2-2; a possible D gene is TRBD2 (6 bases). Germline-derived CDR1 and CDR2 are SGHRS and YFSETQ. The CDR3 sequence is 16 residues long. V lost 5 bases and J 6 bases, leaving 20 bases between the germline ends.

This clonotype was seen a few times. This sequence joins TRBV29-1 and TRBJ2-1; 9 nucleotides agree with TRBD2. Germline loops: CDR1 SQVTM, CDR2 ANQGSEA. The CDR3 consists of 15 residues. With V trimmed by 6 bases and J by 2 bases, 8 bases remained unmatched. The DNA for the CDR3 is TGCAGCGTCACACCAATAGCGGGGGCCTACAATGAGCAGTTCTTC. Translated: CSVTPIAGAYNEQFF.

A few counts support this clonotype. The chain recombines TRBV20-1 with TRBJ1-1; no clear D gene. CDR3 size: 13 residues. Germline V CDR1 and CDR2: DFQATT, SNEGSKA (reference sequence). Trimming took 3 bases from V and 0 from J, leaving 8 bases between them. The CDR3 region is CSASRVLNTEAFF. The CDR3 DNA follows: TGCAGTGCTAGTCGGGTCTTGAACACTGAAGCTTTCTTT.

The gene calls are TRBV21-1 and TRBJ2-1; the table gives TRBD2 as D, unverified against the DNA. TRBV21-1 is a pseudogene locus. CDR3 length: 16 residues. The CDR3 DNA follows: TGTGCCAGCAGCAAAGAAGCTAGCGGGGGGCACAATGAGCAGTTCTTC. Protein sequence: CASSKEASGGHNEQFF.

This clonotype showed up many times. The V gene is TRBV11-3, the J gene TRBJ1-4; weak D call: TRBD1 (5 bases). CDR1 SGHNT and CDR2 YENEEA come from the germline V gene. This CDR3 region has 13 residues. Deletions cut 4 bases from V and 10 bases from J, with 13 bases between. CDR3 in amino acids: CASSSSGDAKLFF. For the CDR3, the DNA is TGTGCCAGCAGCTCCTCGGGGGATGCAAAACTGTTTTTT.

This chain connects TRBV5-1 to TRBJ1-1; 10 bases line up with TRBD1. The CDR3 is 15 amino acids. V was clipped by 2 bases and J by 1 base; unmatched bases: 2. Germline V gives CDR1 SGHRS, CDR2 YFSETQ. CDR3 region: CASSLRQGANTEAFF. The CDR3 DNA follows: TGCGCCAGCAGCTTACGACAGGGGGCGAACACTGAAGCTTTCTTT. Supplemented by reference TRBV5-1 and TRBJ1-1, the full variable domain reads KAGVTQTPRYLIKTRGQQVTLSCSPISGHRSVSWYQQTPGQGLQFLFEYFSETQRNKGNFPGRFSGRQFSNSRSEMNVSTLELGDSALYLCASSLRQGANTEAFFGQGTRLTVV.

The rearrangement links TRBV4-1 to TRBJ2-1; the match to TRBD2 covers 11 bases. V shed 4 bases and J 5 bases; nucleotides not matched to a gene: 10. The CDR3 extends over 17 amino acids. Germline V gene sequence: CDR1 MGHRA, CDR2 YSYEKL. The CDR3: CASSPRRTSGLNNEQFF. As DNA, the CDR3 is TGCGCCAGCAGCCCCCGTCGGACTAGCGGGTTGAACAATGAGCAGTTCTTC.

V usage is TRBV24-1 and J usage is TRBJ1-2, with D possibly being TRBD1 (5 bases). CDR3 length: 16 residues. Germline loops: CDR1 KGHDR, CDR2 SFDVKD. V lost 1 base to trimming and J lost 2 bases, with 13 bases between them. For the CDR3, the DNA is TGTGCCACCAGTGATTTAGACCGGTCAGGGAACTATGGCTACACCTTC. Its protein is CATSDLDRSGNYGYTF.

The sample holds a few counts of this clonotype. This rearrangement joins TRBV28 to TRBJ2-7; D call uncertain. The germline V gene has CDR1 MDHEN and CDR2 SYDVKM. V lost 5 bases and J lost 1, with 15 bases in between. The CDR3 length is 15 residues. This chain's CDR3 is CASSRPTDPSYEQYF. The DNA of the CDR3 is TGTGCCAGCAGTCGACCGACGGACCCGTCCTACGAGCAGTACTTC.

V is TRBV11-3 and J is TRBJ1-6; a weak D match, TRBD1 (6 bases). The CDR3 loop spans 15 amino acids. V was clipped by 0 bases and J by 7 bases, with 10 bases between them. From germline, CDR1 is SGHNT and CDR2 YENEEA. The CDR3, as DNA: TGTGCCAGCAGCTTAGAAAGTGGGGGCAATTCACCCCTCCACTTT. It codes for CASSLESGGNSPLHF.

CDR3 region: CSADQILSVAVTDTQYF. DNA of the CDR3: TGCAGTGCTGACCAAATCCTTAGCGTGGCAGTGACAGATACGCAGTATTTT. The J gene is TRBJ2-3, the V gene TRBV20-1; TRBD2 is a possible D gene (5 bases). The CDR3 runs to 17 residues. CDR1 and CDR2 (germline): DFQATT, SNEGSKA (reference sequence). V gave up 5 bases and J gave up 3 bases, with 24 bases separating them.

The V call is TRBV2, the J call TRBJ1-1, with D uncertain. The CDR3 sequence is 11 residues long. V was trimmed by 4 bases and J by 4 bases, leaving 4 bases between them. Germline V gene data show CDR1 as SNHLY and CDR2 as FYNNEI. The CDR3 region is CASSVITEAFF. The CDR3 DNA sequence: TGTGCCAGCAGTGTTATCACTGAAGCTTTCTTT.

The chain joins TRBV20-1 to TRBJ1-1; D is perhaps TRBD1 (5 bases). CDR3 size: 14 residues. Germline V gene sequence: CDR1 DFQATT, CDR2 SNEGSKA (reference sequence). Trimming pared 5 bases from V and 7 bases from J, leaving 20 bases between. In DNA, the CDR3 is TGCAGTGCTCTCGGGGACCTCCTGAGGAGTGAAGCTTTCTTT. It translates to CSALGDLLRSEAFF.

The V gene is TRBV5-5, the J gene TRBJ2-5, with 10 bases that match TRBD1. From germline, CDR1 is SGHKS and CDR2 YYEKEE (reference sequence). CDR3 length: 16 amino acids. Losses at the gene ends were 3 bases for V and 3 bases for J; bases not matched to a gene: 8. CDR3 bases: TGTGCCAGCAGCTCGCCCCGGACAGGGGGTGAAGAGACCCAGTACTTC. Protein sequence: CASSSPRTGGEETQYF.

The chain couples TRBV6-5 to TRBJ2-7, with 8 nucleotides matching TRBD2. There are 15 residues in the CDR3. CDR1 and CDR2 (germline): MNHEY, SVGAGI. J was trimmed by 1 base and V by 4 bases; bases with no gene match: 6. In DNA form, the CDR3 reads TGTGCCAGCAGTTCACCGAGCGGGAGATCCTACGAGCAGTACTTC. This sequence encodes CASSSPSGRSYEQYF.

The chain couples TRBV12-3 or TRBV12-4 to TRBJ1-2, with a possible D match to TRBD1 (6 bases). The V and J ends lost 1 base and 6 bases respectively, with 6 bases between them. This CDR3 region has 12 residues. In DNA form, the CDR3 reads TGTGCCAGCAGTTTAGGACAGGATGGCTACACCTTC. The encoded protein is CASSLGQDGYTF.

The genes are TRBV19 and TRBJ2-1; D ambiguous. Germline V gene sequence: CDR1 LNHDA, CDR2 SQIVND (reference sequence). V lost 3 bases and J lost 0, with 9 bases in between. The CDR3 has 15 amino acids. The CDR3 DNA follows: TGTGCCAGTAGTATTGGGCAGGACTCCTACAATGAGCAGTTCTTC. It specifies CASSIGQDSYNEQFF.

CDR3: CASSPGTFSGDTQYF. The CDR3 DNA follows: TGTGCCAGCAGCCCGGGGACTTTCTCTGGAGATACGCAGTATTTT. This chain joins TRBV13 and TRBJ2-3; D perhaps matches TRBD2 (6 bases). Germline V gives CDR1 PRHDT, CDR2 FYEKMQ (reference sequence). Trimming removed 5 bases from V and 5 bases from J, with 17 bases in between. CDR3 length: 15 residues. Supplemented by reference TRBV13 and TRBJ2-3, the full variable domain reads AAGVIQSPRHLIKEKRETATLKCYPIPRHDTVYWYQQGPGQDPQFLISFYEKMQSDKGSIPDRFSAQQFSDYHSELNMSSLELGDSALYFCASSPGTFSGDTQYFGPGTRLTVL.

Of note for this clonotype: Sequence at one end of the junction differs from germline and may be a read error. This chain links TRBV12-3 or TRBV12-4 with TRBJ1-3, with D uncertain. This CDR3 is 11 amino acids long. The CDR3 region has the DNA TGTGCCAGCACCCCTGGGAACACCATATATTTT. Residues: CASTPGNTIYF.

The chain combines TRBV7-9 with TRBJ1-4; a possible D gene is TRBD1 (6 bases). Trimming left V 1 base short and J 10 bases short, with 16 bases between. Germline V gene data show CDR1 as SEHNR and CDR2 as FQNEAQ (reference sequence). This CDR3 is 15 amino acids long. As DNA, the CDR3 is TGTGCCAGCAGCTTAGGGACAGTTGACGCTGGAAAACTGTTTTTT. Its translation is CASSLGTVDAGKLFF.